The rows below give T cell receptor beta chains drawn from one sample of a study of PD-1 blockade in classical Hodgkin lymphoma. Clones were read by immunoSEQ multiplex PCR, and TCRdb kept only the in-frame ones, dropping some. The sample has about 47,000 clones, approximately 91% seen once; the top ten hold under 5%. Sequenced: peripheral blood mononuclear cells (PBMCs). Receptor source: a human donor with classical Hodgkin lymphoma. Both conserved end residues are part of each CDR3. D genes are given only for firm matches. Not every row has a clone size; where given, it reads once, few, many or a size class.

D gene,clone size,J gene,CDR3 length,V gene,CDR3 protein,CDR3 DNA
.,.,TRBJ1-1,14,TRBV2,CASTELGGRTEAFF,TGTGCCAGCACTGAACTGGGGGGTCGGACTGAAGCTTTCTTT
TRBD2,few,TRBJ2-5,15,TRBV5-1,CASSLGRTGGETQYF,TGCGCCAGCAGCTTGGGGCGGACGGGGGGAGAGACCCAGTACTTC
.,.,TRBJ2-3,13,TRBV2,CASSVASTDTQYF,TGTGCCAGCAGTGTAGCGAGCACAGATACGCAGTATTTT
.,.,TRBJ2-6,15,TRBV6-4,CASSDGSTGANVLTF,TGTGCCAGCAGTGACGGAAGCACTGGGGCCAACGTCCTGACTTTC
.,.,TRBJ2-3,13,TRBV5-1,CASSLEVTDTQYF,TGCGCCAGCAGCTTGGAAGTCACAGATACGCAGTATTTT
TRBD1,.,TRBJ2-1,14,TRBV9,CASSPGQGSDEQFF,TGTGCCAGCAGCCCCGGACAGGGGTCCGATGAGCAGTTCTTC
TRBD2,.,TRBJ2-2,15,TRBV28,CASSGLAGARGELFF,TGTGCCAGCAGCGGACTAGCGGGAGCTAGGGGGGAGCTGTTTTTT
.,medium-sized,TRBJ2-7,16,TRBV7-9,CASSLAVGQFAYEQYF,TGTGCCAGCAGCTTAGCGGTAGGACAGTTTGCCTACGAGCAGTACTTC
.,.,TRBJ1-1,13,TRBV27,CASSTEMNTEAFF,TGTGCCAGCAGTACTGAGATGAACACTGAAGCTTTCTTT
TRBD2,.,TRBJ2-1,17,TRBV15,CATSKGLAGGLQGEQFF,TGTGCCACCAGCAAGGGACTAGCGGGAGGCCTGCAGGGTGAGCAGTTCTTC
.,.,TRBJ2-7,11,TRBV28,CASSHSYEQYF,TGTGCCAGCAGTCACTCCTACGAGCAGTACTTC
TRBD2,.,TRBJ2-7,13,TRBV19,CASSIVLAREQYF,TGTGCCAGTAGTATAGTACTAGCGCGCGAGCAGTACTTC
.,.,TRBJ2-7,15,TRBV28,CASRGRRDSTYEQYF,TGTGCCAGCAGGGGGCGGCGGGACAGTACCTACGAGCAGTACTTC
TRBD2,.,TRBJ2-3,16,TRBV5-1,CASSRWAGGSTDTQYF,TGCGCCAGCAGCCGGTGGGCGGGAGGAAGCACAGATACGCAGTATTTT
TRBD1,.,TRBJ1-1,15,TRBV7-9,CASSPGQGTNTEAFF,TGTGCCAGCAGCCCGGGACAGGGAACGAACACTGAAGCTTTCTTT
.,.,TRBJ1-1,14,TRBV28,CASSPLQGAERAFF,TGTGCCAGCAGTCCACTACAAGGGGCAGAGAGAGCTTTCTTT
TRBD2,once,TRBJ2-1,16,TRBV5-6,CASSLWGTSGSNEQFF,TGTGCCAGCAGCTTGTGGGGGACTAGCGGGAGCAATGAGCAGTTCTTC
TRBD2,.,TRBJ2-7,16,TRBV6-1,CASSESSGTPSYEQYF,TGTGCCAGCAGTGAATCTAGCGGGACTCCCTCCTACGAGCAGTACTTC
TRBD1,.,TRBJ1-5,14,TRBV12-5,CASGSGQGGQPQHF,TGTGCTAGTGGTTCCGGACAGGGTGGTCAGCCCCAGCATTTT